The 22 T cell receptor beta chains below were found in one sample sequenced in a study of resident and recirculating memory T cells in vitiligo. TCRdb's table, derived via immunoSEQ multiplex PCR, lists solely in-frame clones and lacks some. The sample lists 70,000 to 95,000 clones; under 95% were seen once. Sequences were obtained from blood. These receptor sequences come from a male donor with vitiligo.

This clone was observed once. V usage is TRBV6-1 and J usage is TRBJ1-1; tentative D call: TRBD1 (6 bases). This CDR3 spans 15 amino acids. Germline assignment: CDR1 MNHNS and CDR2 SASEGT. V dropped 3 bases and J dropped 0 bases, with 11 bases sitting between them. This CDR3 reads CASSEMTGLNTEAFF. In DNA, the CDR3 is TGTGCCAGCAGTGAGATGACAGGTTTGAACACTGAAGCTTTCTTT.

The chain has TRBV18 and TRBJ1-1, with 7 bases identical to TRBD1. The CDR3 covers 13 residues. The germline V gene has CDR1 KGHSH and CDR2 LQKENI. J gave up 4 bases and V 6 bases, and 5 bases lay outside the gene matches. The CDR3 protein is CASSRTGVTEAFF. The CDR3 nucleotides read TGTGCCAGCTCGCGAACAGGGGTCACTGAAGCTTTCTTT.

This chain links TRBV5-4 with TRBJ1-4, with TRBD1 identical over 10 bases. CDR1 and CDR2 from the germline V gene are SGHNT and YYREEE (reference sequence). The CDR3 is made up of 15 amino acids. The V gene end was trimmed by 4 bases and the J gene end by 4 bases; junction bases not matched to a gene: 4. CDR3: CASSRGTGVNEKLFF. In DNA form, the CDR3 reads TGTGCCAGCAGCCGCGGGACAGGGGTTAATGAAAAACTGTTTTTT.

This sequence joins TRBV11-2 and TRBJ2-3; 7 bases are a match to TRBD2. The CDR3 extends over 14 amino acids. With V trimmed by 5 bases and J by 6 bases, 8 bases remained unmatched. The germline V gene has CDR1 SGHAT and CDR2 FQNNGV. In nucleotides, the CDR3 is TGTGCCAGCAGCCGACGACTAGCTCCGGATACGCAGTATTTT. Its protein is CASSRRLAPDTQYF.

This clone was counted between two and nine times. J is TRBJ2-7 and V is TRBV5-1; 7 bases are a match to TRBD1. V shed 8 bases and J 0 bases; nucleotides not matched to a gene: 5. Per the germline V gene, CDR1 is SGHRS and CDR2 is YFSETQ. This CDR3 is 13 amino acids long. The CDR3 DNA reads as TGCGCCAGGCCGACAGGGAACTCCTACGAGCAGTACTTC. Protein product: CARPTGNSYEQYF.

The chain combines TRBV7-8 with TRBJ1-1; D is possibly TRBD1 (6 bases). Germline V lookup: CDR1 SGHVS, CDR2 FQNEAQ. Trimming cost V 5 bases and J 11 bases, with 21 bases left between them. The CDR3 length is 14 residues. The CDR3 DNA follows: TGTGCCAGCAGCCACAGGGATTCAGCCGGGGAGGCTTTCTTT. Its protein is CASSHRDSAGEAFF.

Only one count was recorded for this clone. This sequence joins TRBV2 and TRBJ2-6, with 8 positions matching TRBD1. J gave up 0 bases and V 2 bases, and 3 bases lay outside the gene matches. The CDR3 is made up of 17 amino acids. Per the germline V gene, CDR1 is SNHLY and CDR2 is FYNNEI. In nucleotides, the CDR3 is TGTGCCAGCAGTGAACCAGGGGGCACCTCTGGGGCCAACGTCCTGACTTTC. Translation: CASSEPGGTSGANVLTF.

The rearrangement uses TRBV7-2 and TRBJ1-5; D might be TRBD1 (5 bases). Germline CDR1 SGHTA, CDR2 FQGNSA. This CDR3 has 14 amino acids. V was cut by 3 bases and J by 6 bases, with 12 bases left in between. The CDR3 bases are TGTGCCAGCAGCTTCCAGGGTTTGGGTCAGCCCCAGCATTTT. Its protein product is CASSFQGLGQPQHF.

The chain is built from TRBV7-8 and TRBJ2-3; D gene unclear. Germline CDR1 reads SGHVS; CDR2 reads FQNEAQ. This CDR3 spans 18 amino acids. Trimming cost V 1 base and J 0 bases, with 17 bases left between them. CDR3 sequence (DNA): TGTGCCAGCAGCTTAGTCCGTCGGTGGAGCCGCAGCACAGATACGCAGTATTTT. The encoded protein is CASSLVRRWSRSTDTQYF.

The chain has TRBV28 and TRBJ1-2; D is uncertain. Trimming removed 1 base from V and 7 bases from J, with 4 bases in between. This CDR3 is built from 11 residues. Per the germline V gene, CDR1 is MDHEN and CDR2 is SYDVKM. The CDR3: CASSLYRGYTF. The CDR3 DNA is TGTGCCAGCAGTTTATATCGTGGCTACACCTTC.

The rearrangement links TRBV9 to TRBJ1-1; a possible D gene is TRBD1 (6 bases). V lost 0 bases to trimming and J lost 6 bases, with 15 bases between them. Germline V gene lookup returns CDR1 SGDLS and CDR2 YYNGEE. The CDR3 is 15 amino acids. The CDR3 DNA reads TGTGCCAGCAGCGTAGTAACAGGGCGGGCTCCTGAAGCTTTCTTT. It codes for CASSVVTGRAPEAFF. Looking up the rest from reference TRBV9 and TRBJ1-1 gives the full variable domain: DSGVTQTPKHLITATGQRVTLRCSPRSGDLSVYWYQQSLDQGLQFLIQYYNGEERAKGNILERFSAQQFPDLHSELNLSSLELGDSALYFCASSVVTGRAPEAFFGQGTRLTVV.

The CDR3 loop reads CASSSRIAGGGTGELFF. CDR3 sequence (DNA): TGTGCCAGCAGCTCAAGAATAGCGGGAGGTGGCACCGGGGAGCTGTTTTTT. This sequence joins TRBV7-9 and TRBJ2-2; 10 bases are shared with TRBD2. Trimming at V came to 4 bases and at J to 4 bases, leaving 9 bases not matched to a gene. CDR3 length: 17 residues. Germline CDR1 SEHNR, CDR2 FQNEAQ (reference sequence).

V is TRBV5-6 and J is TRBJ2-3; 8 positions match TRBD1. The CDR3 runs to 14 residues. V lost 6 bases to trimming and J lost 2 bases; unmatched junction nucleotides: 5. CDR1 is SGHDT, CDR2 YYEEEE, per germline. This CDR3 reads CASNRQGNTDTQYF. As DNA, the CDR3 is TGTGCCAGCAACAGACAGGGGAACACAGATACGCAGTATTTT. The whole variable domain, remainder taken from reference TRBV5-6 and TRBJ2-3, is DAGVTQSPTHLIKTRGQQVTLRCSPKSGHDTVSWYQQALGQGPQFIFQYYEEEERQRGNFPDRFSGHQFPNYSSELNVNALLLGDSALYLCASNRQGNTDTQYFGPGTRLTVL.

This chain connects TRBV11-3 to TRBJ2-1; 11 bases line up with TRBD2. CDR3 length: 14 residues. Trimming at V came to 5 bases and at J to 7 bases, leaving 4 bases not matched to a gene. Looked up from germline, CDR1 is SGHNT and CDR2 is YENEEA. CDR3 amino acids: CASSESSGRNEQFF. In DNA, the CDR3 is TGTGCCAGCAGCGAATCTAGCGGGAGGAATGAGCAGTTCTTC.

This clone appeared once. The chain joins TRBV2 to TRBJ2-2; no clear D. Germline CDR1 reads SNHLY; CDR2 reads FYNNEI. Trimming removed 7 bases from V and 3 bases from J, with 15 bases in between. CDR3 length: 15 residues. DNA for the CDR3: TGTGCCAGCATCCCCCAGGCACGGTACACCGGGGAGCTGTTTTTT. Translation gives CASIPQARYTGELFF.

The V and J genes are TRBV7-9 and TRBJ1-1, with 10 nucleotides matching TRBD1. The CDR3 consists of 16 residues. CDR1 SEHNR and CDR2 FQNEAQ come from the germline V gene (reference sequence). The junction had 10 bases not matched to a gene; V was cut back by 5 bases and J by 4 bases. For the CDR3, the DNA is TGTGCCAGCAGCCTTTCCCTGGGACAGGGGATCACTGAAGCTTTCTTT. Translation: CASSLSLGQGITEAFF.

The CDR3 nucleotides are TGTGCCAGCAGCTTCATACCGGGACAGGGAGGTTGGGAGACCCAGTACTTC. Its translation is CASSFIPGQGGWETQYF. The chain carries TRBV11-2 and TRBJ2-5; 9 bases fit TRBD1. J was trimmed by 5 bases and V by 3 bases; bases with no gene match: 13. Germline CDR1 reads SGHAT; CDR2 reads FQNNGV. This CDR3 comprises 17 residues.

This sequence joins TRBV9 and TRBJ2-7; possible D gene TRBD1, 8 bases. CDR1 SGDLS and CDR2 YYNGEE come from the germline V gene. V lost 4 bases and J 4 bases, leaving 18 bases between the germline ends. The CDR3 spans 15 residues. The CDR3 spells CASSFGGTGEYEQYF. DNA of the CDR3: TGTGCCAGCAGCTTCGGGGGGACAGGCGAATACGAGCAGTACTTC.

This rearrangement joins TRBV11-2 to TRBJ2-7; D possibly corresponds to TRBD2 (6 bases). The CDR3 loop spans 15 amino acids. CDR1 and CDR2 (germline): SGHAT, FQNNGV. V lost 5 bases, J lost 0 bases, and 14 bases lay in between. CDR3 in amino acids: CASSPDYHPSYEQYF. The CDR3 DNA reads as TGTGCCAGCAGCCCGGACTACCACCCCTCCTACGAGCAGTACTTC.

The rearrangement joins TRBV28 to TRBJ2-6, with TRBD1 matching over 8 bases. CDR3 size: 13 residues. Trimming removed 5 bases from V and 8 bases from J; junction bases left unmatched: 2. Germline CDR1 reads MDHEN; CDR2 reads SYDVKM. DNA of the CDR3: TGTGCCAGCAGTGGACAGGGACCCAACGTCCTGACTTTC. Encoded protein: CASSGQGPNVLTF.

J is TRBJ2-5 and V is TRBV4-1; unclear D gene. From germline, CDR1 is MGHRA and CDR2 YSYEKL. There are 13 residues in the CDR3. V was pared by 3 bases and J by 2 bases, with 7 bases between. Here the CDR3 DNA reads TGCGCCAGCAGCCAGGAGTTTCAAGAGACCCAGTACTTC. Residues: CASSQEFQETQYF.

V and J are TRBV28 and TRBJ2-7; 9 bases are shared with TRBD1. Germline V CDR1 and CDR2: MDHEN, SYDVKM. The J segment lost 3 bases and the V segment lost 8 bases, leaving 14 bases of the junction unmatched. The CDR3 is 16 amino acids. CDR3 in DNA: TGTGCCAGCCGAAGGGACAGGGCCGGGACGATCTACGAGCAGTACTTC. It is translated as CASRRDRAGTIYEQYF.